This is a list of T cell receptor beta chains from one sample in a study of identifying expanded T cells in peripheral blood. TCRdb keeps only in-frame clones here, not all; method: immunoSEQ multiplex PCR. The sample lists fewer than 110,000 clones, around 88% occurring once. The sample was blood. These receptors originate from a person aged 18 to 70 in good health. CDR3s include the opening cysteine and the closing phenylalanine or tryptophan. A D gene is named only where the DNA matches it firmly. Expanded clones get a size class; other rows say once, few or many, or leave the size out.

D gene,clone size,V gene,J gene,CDR3 protein,CDR3 DNA
-,-,TRBV4-3,TRBJ1-2,CASSPKTGINYGYTF,TGCGCCAGCAGCCCAAAGACAGGAATTAACTATGGCTACACCTTC
-,-,TRBV18,TRBJ1-2,CASSPEIGNGYTF,TGTGCCAGCTCACCTGAAATAGGGAATGGCTACACCTTC
-,-,TRBV10-1,TRBJ2-1,CASSDLSPRTYNEQFF,TGCGCCAGCAGTGATTTGAGTCCCAGGACCTACAATGAGCAGTTCTTC
-,-,TRBV2,TRBJ1-1,CASSINTEAFF,TGTGCCAGCAGTATAAACACTGAAGCTTTCTTT
-,-,TRBV27,TRBJ2-5,CASSQDRETQYF,TGTGCCAGCAGTCAGGACAGAGAGACCCAGTACTTC
-,-,TRBV4-1,TRBJ2-7,CASSRTTSYEQYF,TGCGCCAGCAGCCGTACCACCTCCTACGAGCAGTACTTC
-,-,TRBV5-4,TRBJ2-1,CASSPGFPDEQFF,TGTGCCAGCAGCCCGGGTTTCCCGGATGAGCAGTTCTTC
TRBD2,once,TRBV7-2,TRBJ2-7,CASSFGGGYLGEQYF,TGTGCCAGCAGCTTTGGCGGGGGGTATCTAGGCGAGCAGTACTTC
-,-,TRBV7-9,TRBJ2-7,CASSPAGSYEQYF,TGTGCCAGCAGCCCCGCGGGATCCTACGAGCAGTACTTC
TRBD2,-,TRBV6-5,TRBJ2-7,CASSYRPWGGWYEQYF,TGTGCCAGCAGTTACCGCCCCTGGGGGGGGTGGTACGAGCAGTACTTC
TRBD2,once,TRBV6-5,TRBJ2-2,CASSRDYHTGELFF,TGTGCCAGCAGTCGGGACTACCACACCGGGGAGCTGTTTTTT
-,-,TRBV19,TRBJ1-2,CASSIFGGANYGYTF,TGTGCCAGTAGTATTTTCGGCGGAGCTAACTATGGCTACACCTTC
TRBD2,-,TRBV7-6,TRBJ2-5,CASSLGAGGSQETQYF,TGTGCCAGCAGCTTAGGAGCGGGGGGATCCCAAGAGACCCAGTACTTC
-,-,TRBV7-2,TRBJ1-2,CASSLGGHYGYTF,TGTGCCAGCAGCTTAGGGGGGCACTATGGCTACACCTTC